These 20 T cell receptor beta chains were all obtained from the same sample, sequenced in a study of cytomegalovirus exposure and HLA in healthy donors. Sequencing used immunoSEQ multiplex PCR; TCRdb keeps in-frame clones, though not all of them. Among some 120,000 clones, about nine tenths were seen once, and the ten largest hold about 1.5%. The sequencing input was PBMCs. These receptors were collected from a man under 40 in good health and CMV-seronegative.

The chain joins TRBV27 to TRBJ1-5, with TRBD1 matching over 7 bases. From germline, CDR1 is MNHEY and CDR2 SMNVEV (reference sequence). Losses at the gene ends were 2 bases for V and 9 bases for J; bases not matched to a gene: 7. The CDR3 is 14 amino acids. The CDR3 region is CASSLKEGARPQHF. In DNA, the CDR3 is TGTGCCAGCAGTTTAAAAGAGGGGGCGAGGCCCCAGCATTTT.

The chain's CDR3 is CASSLAGVTDTQYF. As DNA, the CDR3 is TGTGCCAGCAGCTTAGCGGGAGTCACAGATACGCAGTATTTT. This chain joins TRBV7-7 and TRBJ2-3, with D possibly being TRBD2 (5 bases). CDR3 length equals 14 residues. Germline V gene sequence: CDR1 SSHAT, CDR2 FNYEAQ (reference sequence). V shed 0 bases and J shed 2 bases, with 6 bases lying between them.

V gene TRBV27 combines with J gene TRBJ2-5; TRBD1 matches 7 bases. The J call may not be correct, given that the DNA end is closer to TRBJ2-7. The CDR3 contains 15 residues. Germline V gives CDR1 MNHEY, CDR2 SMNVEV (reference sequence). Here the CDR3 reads CASSLSSGQSYEQYF. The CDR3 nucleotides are TGTGCCAGCAGTTTATCGTCGGGACAGTCGTACGAGCAGTACTTC.

The CDR3 sequence is CASSESTNGKAFF. The DNA for the CDR3 is TGCGCCAGCAGTGAGTCGACTAACGGAAAAGCTTTCTTT. The V gene is TRBV10-1, the J gene TRBJ1-1, with D unclear. This CDR3 contains 13 residues. CDR1 is WNHNN, CDR2 SYGVQD, per germline (reference sequence). Trimming stripped 0 bases from V and 9 bases from J, with 11 bases between.

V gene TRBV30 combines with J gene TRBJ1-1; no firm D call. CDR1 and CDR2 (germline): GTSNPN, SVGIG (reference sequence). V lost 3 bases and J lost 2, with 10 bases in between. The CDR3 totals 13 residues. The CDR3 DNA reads TGTGCCTGGAGAGAGAGGAGTAACACTGAAGCTTTCTTT. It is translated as CAWRERSNTEAFF. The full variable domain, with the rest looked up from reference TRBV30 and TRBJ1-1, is SQTIHQWPATLVQPVGSPLSLECTVEGTSNPNLYWYRQAAGRGLQLLFYSVGIGQISSEVPQNLSASRPQDRQFILSSKKLLLSDSGFYLCAWRERSNTEAFFGQGTRLTVV.

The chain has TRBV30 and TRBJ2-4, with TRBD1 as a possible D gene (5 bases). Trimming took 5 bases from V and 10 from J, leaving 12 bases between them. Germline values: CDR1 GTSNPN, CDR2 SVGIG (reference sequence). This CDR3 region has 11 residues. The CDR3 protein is CAWAHKGIQYF. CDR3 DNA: TGTGCCTGGGCTCATAAGGGGATTCAGTACTTC.

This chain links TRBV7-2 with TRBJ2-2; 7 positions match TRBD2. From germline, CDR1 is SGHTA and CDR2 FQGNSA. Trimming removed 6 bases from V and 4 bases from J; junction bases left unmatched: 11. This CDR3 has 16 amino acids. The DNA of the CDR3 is TGTGCCAGCAGTCCTGGGGAGCGGGGTTTCACCGGGGAGCTGTTTTTT. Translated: CASSPGERGFTGELFF.

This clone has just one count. Here the CDR3 reads CASSLERGGAYEQYF. CDR3 nucleotide sequence: TGTGCCAGCAGCTTGGAGAGAGGAGGCGCCTACGAGCAGTACTTC. The chain is built from TRBV7-2 and TRBJ2-7, with D perhaps TRBD2 (5 bases). Trimming took off 3 bases at V and 2 bases at J, with 14 bases between the two ends. Looked up from germline, CDR1 is SGHTA and CDR2 is FQGNSA. CDR3 length: 15 residues.

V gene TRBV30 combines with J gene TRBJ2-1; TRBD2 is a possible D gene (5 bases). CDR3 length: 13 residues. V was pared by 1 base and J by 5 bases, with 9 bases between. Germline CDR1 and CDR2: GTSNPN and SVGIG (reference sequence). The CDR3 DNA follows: TGTGCCTGGAGTGCTACCGGGAACAATGAGCAGTTCTTC. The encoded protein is CAWSATGNNEQFF.

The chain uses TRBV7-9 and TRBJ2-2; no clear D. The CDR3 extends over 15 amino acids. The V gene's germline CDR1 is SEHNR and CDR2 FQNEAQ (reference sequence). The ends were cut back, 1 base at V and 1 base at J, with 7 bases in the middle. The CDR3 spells CASSLGLRNTGELFF. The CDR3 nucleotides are TGTGCCAGCAGCTTAGGGCTCAGGAACACCGGGGAGCTGTTTTTT.

The CDR3 coding sequence is TGTGCCAGCGCCAGTTCCGGGGAGCTGTTTTTT. Its protein product is CASASSGELFF. The chain uses TRBV5-6 and TRBJ2-2; D unclear. Trimming stripped 7 bases from V and 6 bases from J, with 7 bases between. The CDR3 has 11 amino acids. The germline V gene has CDR1 SGHDT and CDR2 YYEEEE.

The CDR3 nucleotides are TGTGCCAGCAGCTTAGATCGGGGGAGATCGGGGAATGAGCAGTTCTTC. This encodes CASSLDRGRSGNEQFF. The J gene is TRBJ2-1, the V gene TRBV11-3, with D possibly being TRBD2 (6 bases). The CDR3 loop spans 16 amino acids. Germline CDR1 is SGHNT and CDR2 is YENEEA. Trimming stripped 0 bases from V and 7 bases from J, with 16 bases between. The entire variable domain, with the rest obtained from reference TRBV11-3 and TRBJ2-1, is as follows: EAGVVQSPRYKIIEKKQPVAFWCNPISGHNTLYWYLQNLGQGPELLIRYENEEAVDDSQLPKDRFSAERLKGVDSTLKIQPAELGDSAVYLCASSLDRGRSGNEQFFGPGTRLTVL.

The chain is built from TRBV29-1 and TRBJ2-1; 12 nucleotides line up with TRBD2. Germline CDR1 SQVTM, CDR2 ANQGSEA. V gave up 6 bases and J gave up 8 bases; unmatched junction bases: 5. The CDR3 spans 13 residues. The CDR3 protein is CSVRTSGNDEQFF. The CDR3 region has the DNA TGCAGCGTACGGACTAGCGGGAACGATGAGCAGTTCTTC.

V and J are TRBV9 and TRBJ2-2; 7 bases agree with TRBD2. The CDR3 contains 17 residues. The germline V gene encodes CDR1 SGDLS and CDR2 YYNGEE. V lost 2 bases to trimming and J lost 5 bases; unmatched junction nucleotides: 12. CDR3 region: CASSVSRDSGFTGELFF. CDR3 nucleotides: TGTGCCAGCAGCGTCTCCCGGGATAGCGGGTTTACCGGGGAGCTGTTTTTT.

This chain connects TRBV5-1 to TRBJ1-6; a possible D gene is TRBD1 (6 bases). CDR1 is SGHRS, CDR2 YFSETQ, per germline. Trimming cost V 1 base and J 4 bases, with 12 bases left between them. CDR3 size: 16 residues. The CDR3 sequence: CASSLTGTRYNSPLHF. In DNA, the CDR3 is TGCGCCAGCAGCTTGACAGGGACCAGGTATAATTCACCCCTCCACTTT.

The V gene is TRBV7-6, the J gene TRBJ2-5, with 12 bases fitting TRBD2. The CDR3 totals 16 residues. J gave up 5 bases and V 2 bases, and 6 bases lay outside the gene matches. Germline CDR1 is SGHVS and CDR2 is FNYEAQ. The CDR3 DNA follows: TGTGCCAGCAGCTTACGGACTAGCGGGATGTATGAGACCCAGTACTTC. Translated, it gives CASSLRTSGMYETQYF.

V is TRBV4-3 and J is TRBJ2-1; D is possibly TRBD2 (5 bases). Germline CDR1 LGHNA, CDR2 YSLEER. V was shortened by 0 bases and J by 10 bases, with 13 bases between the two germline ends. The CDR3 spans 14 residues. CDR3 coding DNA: TGCGCCAGCAGCCAAGAACGAGGGCCTGGGGAGCAGTTCTTC. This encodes CASSQERGPGEQFF.

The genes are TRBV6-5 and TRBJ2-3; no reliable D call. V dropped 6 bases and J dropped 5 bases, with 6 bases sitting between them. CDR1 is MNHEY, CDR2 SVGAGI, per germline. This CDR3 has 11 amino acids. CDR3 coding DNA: TGTGCCAGCAGCACGAGAGATACGCAGTATTTT. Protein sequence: CASSTRDTQYF.

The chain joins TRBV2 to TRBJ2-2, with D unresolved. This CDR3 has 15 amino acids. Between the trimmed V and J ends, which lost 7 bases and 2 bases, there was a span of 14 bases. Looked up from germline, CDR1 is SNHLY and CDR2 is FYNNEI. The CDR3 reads CASTFGGLNTGELFF. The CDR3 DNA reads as TGTGCCAGCACCTTCGGTGGTCTCAACACCGGGGAGCTGTTTTTT. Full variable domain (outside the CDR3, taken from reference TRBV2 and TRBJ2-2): EPEVTQTPSHQVTQMGQEVILRCVPISNHLYFYWYRQILGQKVEFLVSFYNNEISEKSEIFDDQFSVERPDGSNFTLKIRSTKLEDSAMYFCASTFGGLNTGELFFGEGSRLTVL.

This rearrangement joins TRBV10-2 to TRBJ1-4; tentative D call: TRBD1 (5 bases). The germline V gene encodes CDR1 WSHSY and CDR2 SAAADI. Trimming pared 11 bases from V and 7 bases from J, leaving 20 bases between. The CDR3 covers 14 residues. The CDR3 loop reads CASRPGVGAEKLFF. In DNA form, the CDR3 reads TGCGCCTCTCGCCCGGGGGTTGGCGCTGAAAAACTGTTTTTT.